The next 12 T cell receptor beta chains were all read from a single sample in a study of OX40 agonist ivuxolimab in advanced cancers. Sequencing was performed with immunoSEQ multiplex PCR; in TCRdb, only in-frame clones are kept and a portion is missing. The sample consists of 13,000 or so clones, 75% to 85% of them appearing once. Specimen: CD4+ or CD8+ T cells sorted from blood, collected in a trial of the OX40 agonist ivuxolimab. These receptor sequences come from an adult with an advanced solid tumor such as melanoma, head and neck, liver or kidney cancer.

The J gene is TRBJ2-7, the V gene TRBV27; 9 nucleotides align to TRBD2. With V trimmed by 5 bases and J by 4 bases, 9 bases remained unmatched. This CDR3 is 15 amino acids long. The germline CDR1 and CDR2 sequences are MNHEY and SMNVEV (reference sequence). The CDR3: CASSLGGLAGYEQYF. The CDR3 DNA sequence: TGTGCCAGCAGTCTCGGGGGACTAGCAGGGTACGAGCAGTACTTC.

J is TRBJ2-5 and V is TRBV7-2, with D possibly being TRBD2 (5 bases). Germline-derived CDR1 and CDR2 are SGHTA and FQGNSA. Trimming cost V 2 bases and J 2 bases, with 21 bases left between them. The CDR3 loop spans 18 amino acids. The CDR3 sequence: CASSLPVEGWTDQETQYF. The CDR3 region has the DNA TGTGCCAGCAGCTTACCGGTAGAGGGATGGACGGATCAAGAGACCCAGTACTTC.

This rearrangement joins TRBV9 to TRBJ1-1, with 8 positions matching TRBD1. J was trimmed by 3 bases and V by 3 bases; bases with no gene match: 7. Germline CDR1 reads SGDLS; CDR2 reads YYNGEE. The length of the CDR3 is 15 residues. CDR3 sequence (DNA): TGTGCCAGCAGCGGAGACAGGGGTAGGTACACTGAAGCTTTCTTT. Amino acids: CASSGDRGRYTEAFF.

CDR3 DNA sequence: TGTGCCAGTATCGACAGCTCAATGTGGGACACCATATATTTT. Its protein is CASIDSSMWDTIYF. This chain links TRBV19 with TRBJ1-3; D might be TRBD1 (5 bases). The V end lost 7 bases, the J end lost 8 bases, and 18 bases lay between the germline ends. This CDR3 is 14 amino acids long. Germline V gene lookup returns CDR1 LNHDA and CDR2 SQIVND (reference sequence).

The chain recombines TRBV2 with TRBJ1-2, with TRBD1 identical over 10 bases. Germline V gene lookup returns CDR1 SNHLY and CDR2 FYNNEI. Trimming took 3 bases from V and 3 from J; bases not matched to a gene: 10. The CDR3 is 17 amino acids. The CDR3 sequence: CASSDPSTGGLDYGYTF. Here the CDR3 DNA reads TGTGCCAGCAGTGACCCGTCGACAGGGGGCTTAGACTATGGCTACACCTTC.

This sequence joins TRBV7-3 and TRBJ1-1; 7 bases agree with TRBD1. Germline V CDR1 and CDR2: SGHTA, FQGTGA. The V gene end was trimmed by 4 bases and the J gene end by 1 base; junction bases not matched to a gene: 3. The CDR3 covers 14 residues. The CDR3 spells CASSSGGPNTEAFF. The CDR3 coding sequence is TGTGCCAGCAGCTCAGGGGGACCGAACACTGAAGCTTTCTTT.

The gene calls are TRBV9 and TRBJ2-1; TRBD1 aligns across 11 bases. V lost 3 bases to trimming and J lost 4 bases; unmatched junction nucleotides: 3. The CDR3 runs 15 residues. Germline CDR1 and CDR2: SGDLS and YYNGEE. CDR3 nucleotide sequence: TGTGCCAGCAGCGGGGACAGGGGGAGGTACAATGAGCAGTTCTTC. Translating gives CASSGDRGRYNEQFF.

The chain links TRBV28 to TRBJ2-7; D unclear. Trimming left V 1 base short and J 4 bases short, with 14 bases between. Germline V gives CDR1 MDHEN, CDR2 SYDVKM. The CDR3 has 15 residues. The CDR3 loop is CASSLSLEKFYEQYF. Written as DNA, the CDR3 is TGTGCCAGCAGTTTATCCTTGGAAAAGTTTTACGAGCAGTACTTC. The full variable domain, completed using reference TRBV28 and TRBJ2-7, is DVKVTQSSRYLVKRTGEKVFLECVQDMDHENMFWYRQDPGLGLRLIYFSYDVKMKEKGDIPEGYSVSREKKERFSLILESASTNQTSMYLCASSLSLEKFYEQYFGPGTRLTVT.

This clone has just a few counts. This chain uses TRBV2 with TRBJ1-2; the D is unclear. CDR1 and CDR2 from the germline V gene are SNHLY and FYNNEI. V was pared by 7 bases and J by 5 bases, with 20 bases between. This CDR3 has 15 amino acids. CDR3: CASIPLGISAYGYTF. CDR3 nucleotides: TGTGCCAGCATTCCTTTAGGTATAAGCGCGTATGGCTACACCTTC.

The V gene is TRBV19, the J gene TRBJ2-3; TRBD2 agrees at 7 bases. The CDR3 has 15 amino acids. The germline V gene encodes CDR1 LNHDA and CDR2 SQIVND (reference sequence). With 6 bases clipped from V and 2 bases from J, the junction kept 8 bases outside the gene matches. The CDR3 DNA is TGTGCCAGTAGCCCGGGGGAGCGGGACACAGATACGCAGTATTTT. Encoded protein: CASSPGERDTDTQYF.

The J gene is TRBJ2-5, the V gene TRBV28; 14 nucleotides match TRBD2. The CDR3 length is 16 residues. Germline V gene lookup returns CDR1 MDHEN and CDR2 SYDVKM. V shed 7 bases, J shed 5 bases, and the junction held 9 bases outside the gene matches. Written as DNA, the CDR3 is TGTGCCAGCACGCCGGGGGGACTAGCGGGGGACGAGACCCAGTACTTC. Translating gives CASTPGGLAGDETQYF.

The chain uses TRBV2 and TRBJ2-1, with 9 bases identical to TRBD1. V lost 7 bases to trimming and J lost 5 bases; unmatched junction nucleotides: 9. Germline CDR1 SNHLY, CDR2 FYNNEI. CDR3 length: 15 amino acids. The CDR3 bases are TGTGCCAGCAACCCGACAGGGGGAAGGAACAATGAGCAGTTCTTC. Translation gives CASNPTGGRNNEQFF.